The rows below give T cell receptor beta chains drawn from one sample of a study of blood T cell repertoires in COVID-19. The assay was immunoSEQ multiplex PCR, and TCRdb's table has in-frame clones only and misses some. The profile shows fewer than 350,000 clones, approximately 86% of them singletons. The source material was peripheral blood. The receptors were gathered from a man in his forties with active or convalescent COVID-19. Both conserved end residues are part of each CDR3.

TRBJ2-5,TRBV3-1/TRBV3-2,CASSQDSRDREYF
TRBJ1-3,TRBV6-2/TRBV6-3,CASSFVASGNTIYF
TRBJ1-5,TRBV4-2,CASSQDPGYQPQHF
TRBJ2-1,TRBV5-1,CASSLIAGGPHEQFF
TRBJ1-2,TRBV18,CASSLRDSYGYTF
TRBJ1-5,TRBV3-1/TRBV3-2,CASSQDAGANQPQHF
TRBJ1-4,TRBV6-2/TRBV6-3,CASSPRGTGVNEKLFF
TRBJ2-7,TRBV5-1,CASSLAPVWSEWEQYF
TRBJ2-2,TRBV28,CASRDRGPGELFF
TRBJ1-2,TRBV5-4,CASSFDGGINYGYTF
TRBJ2-3,TRBV9,CASSVGGLSTDTQYF
TRBJ2-2,TRBV11-2,CASSSGTSGSHGELFF
TRBJ1-5,TRBV6-5,CASSYWTGQPQHF
TRBJ1-4,TRBV29-1,CSVSRDRGTNEKLFF
TRBJ1-5,TRBV27,CASSLLGRAGGPQHF
TRBJ2-1,TRBV4-1,CASSPPLVAGAEQFF
TRBJ2-1,TRBV29-1,CSEGTGRSMRLEQFF
TRBJ2-1,TRBV5-5,CASSSPVSNNEQFF
TRBJ1-6,TRBV5-1,CASSSVTGVNSPLHF
TRBJ2-3,TRBV7-7,CASSPLAGFSTDTQYF
TRBJ1-1,TRBV9,CASSADEAVGTEAFF
TRBJ1-3,TRBV5-1,CASSLGQGENTIYF
TRBJ1-5,TRBV2,CASSEVTGNQPQHF
TRBJ1-4,TRBV28,CASSWADTNEKLFF
TRBJ1-6,TRBV3-1/TRBV3-2,CASSRNQGMWNSPLHF
TRBJ2-6,TRBV19,CASRPLTGAGANVLTF
TRBJ1-1,TRBV2,CASSLSNPEAFF
TRBJ1-4,TRBV19,CASSSRGGKKEKLFF
TRBJ1-5,TRBV4-1,CASSQPTGGKNQPQHF
TRBJ1-1,TRBV15,CATSRAGNLRTEAFF
TRBJ2-2,TRBV19,CASIHRGATGELFF
TRBJ1-2,TRBV5-1,CASRTTGDYGYTF
TRBJ1-1,TRBV30,CAWMGQMNTEAFF
TRBJ2-2,TRBV9,CASSPPTSGETEELFF
TRBJ2-3,TRBV5-6,CASSLEEDTQYF
TRBJ2-3,TRBV4-2,CASSQGAHTDTQYF
TRBJ2-7,TRBV10-3,CAISESRDRVYEQYF
TRBJ2-5,TRBV11-3,CASSLERTGATETQYF
TRBJ1-2,TRBV5-6,CASSATGGYTF
TRBJ1-2,TRBV6-5,CASSRTADGYTF
TRBJ2-1,TRBV5-6,CASRTPSGNEQFF
TRBJ1-2,TRBV5-4,CASSREQGPPYGYTF
TRBJ2-1,TRBV1,CTSRGGQFSYNEQFF
TRBJ1-2,TRBV6-5,CASIATGALGYTF